This paragraph covers one T cell receptor (beta chain) sequence. Its antigen is as yet unknown. V lost 1 base, J lost 3 bases, and 14 bases stayed unmatched. The CDR3 is 18 amino acids. CDR1 is SGDLS and CDR2 is YYNGEE in the germline V gene. This specimen comes from a study of OX40 agonist ivuxolimab in advanced cancers. Study results and caveats: More expanded clones were seen, on average, in CD8+ T cells than in CD4+. Some of the lowest clonal expansion was seen in partial responders at 0.1-3.0 mg/kg.

Sequenced by immunoSEQ multiplex PCR; TCRdb stores in-frame clones only, minus some. The data contain approximately 62,000 clones, approximately 91% of them singletons. The source material was CD4+ or CD8+ T cells sorted from blood, sampled in a trial of the OX40 agonist ivuxolimab. The genes are TRBV9 and TRBJ2-3; 7 bases are a match to TRBD1. This sequence originates from an adult with an advanced solid tumor such as melanoma, head and neck, liver or kidney cancer. The CDR3 region is CASSVNPGTVFTTDTQYF. CDR3 nucleotides: TGTGCCAGCAGCGTAAACCCCGGGACAGTATTTACTACAGATACGCAGTATTTT.